The T cell receptor (beta chain) under discussion was sequenced for a study of technical replicates of blood from a handful of donors. Clones were sequenced by immunoSEQ multiplex PCR, and TCRdb holds only the in-frame ones, with some missing. The table includes 65,000 to 80,000 clones, 95% to 98% detected once. Germline CDR1 and CDR2: SGHTA and FQGTGA. V was pared by 2 bases and J by 4 bases, with 18 bases between. The CDR3 length is 17 residues. The TCR was taken from a human donor in good health. The gene calls are TRBV7-3 and TRBJ1-5, with no clear D. Material for sequencing was T cells isolated from PBMCs. CDR3: CASSLPPGPALNQPQHF. The DNA of the CDR3 is TGTGCCAGCAGCTTACCCCCGGGTCCAGCTCTAAATCAGCCCCAGCATTTT.